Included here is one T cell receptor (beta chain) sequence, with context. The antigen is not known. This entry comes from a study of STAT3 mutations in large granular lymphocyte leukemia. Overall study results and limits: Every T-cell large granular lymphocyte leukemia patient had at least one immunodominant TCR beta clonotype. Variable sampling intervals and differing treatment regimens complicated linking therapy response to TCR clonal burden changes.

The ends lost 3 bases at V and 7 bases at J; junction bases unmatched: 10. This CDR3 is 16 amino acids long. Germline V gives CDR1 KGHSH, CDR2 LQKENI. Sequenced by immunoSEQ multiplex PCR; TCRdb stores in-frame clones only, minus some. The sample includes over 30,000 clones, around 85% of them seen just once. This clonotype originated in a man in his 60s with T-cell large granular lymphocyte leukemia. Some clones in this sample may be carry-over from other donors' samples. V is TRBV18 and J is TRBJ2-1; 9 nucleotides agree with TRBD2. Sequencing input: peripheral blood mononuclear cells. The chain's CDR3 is CASSPLAGGGLNEQFF. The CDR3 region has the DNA TGTGCCAGCTCACCCCTGGCGGGGGGGGGCTTAAATGAGCAGTTCTTC.